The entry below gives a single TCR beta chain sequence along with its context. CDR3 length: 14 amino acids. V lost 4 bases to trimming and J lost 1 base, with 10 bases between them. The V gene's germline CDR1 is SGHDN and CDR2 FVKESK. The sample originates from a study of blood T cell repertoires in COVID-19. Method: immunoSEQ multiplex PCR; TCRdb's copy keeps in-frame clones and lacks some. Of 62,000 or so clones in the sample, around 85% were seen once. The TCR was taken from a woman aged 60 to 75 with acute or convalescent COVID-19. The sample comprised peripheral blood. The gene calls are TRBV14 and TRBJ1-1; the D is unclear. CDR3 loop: CASSRRASNTEAFF. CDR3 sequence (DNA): TGTGCCAGCAGCCGGAGAGCGTCGAACACTGAAGCTTTCTTT.